The 30 T cell receptor beta chains reported below all come from one sample, sequenced in a study of T-cell reconstitution after alpha-beta-depleted transplantation in children. During its preparation, the TCRbeta library received unique molecular identifiers. A single record per CDR3 protein comes from TCRdb applying MiXCR to the PCR reads. This table has about 200,000 distinct CDR3 sequences, under 8.5% appearing once. Sequenced here: PBMCs, sampled before TCRalphabeta/CD19-depleted stem cell transplant. These receptor sequences come from a boy aged 2-15 years with acute lymphoblastic leukemia, due to receive a stem cell transplant.

A remark on this clonotype: A much larger clone is a single base away; this may be a read error. V usage is TRBV3-1 and J usage is TRBJ1-1; D is undetermined. This CDR3 has 13 amino acids. The germline gives CDR1 LGHDT, CDR2 YNNKEL (reference sequence). V dropped 10 bases and J dropped 3 bases, with 15 bases sitting between them. DNA for the CDR3: TGTGCCACCTCCGACGGCCTTTACACTGAAGCTTTCTTT. Its protein product is CATSDGLYTEAFF. The variable domain in full, with the rest retrieved from reference TRBV3-1 and TRBJ1-1, is DTAVSQTPKYLVTQMGNDKSIKCEQNLGHDTMYWYKQDSKKFLKIMFSYNNKELIINETVPNRFSPKSPDKAHLNLHINSLELGDSAVYFCATSDGLYTEAFFGQGTRLTVV.

This clonotype has at least ten counts. The rearrangement uses TRBV27 and TRBJ2-3; D is uncertain. The V gene lost 2 bases and the J gene lost 0 bases, with 12 bases spanning the gap. CDR1 MNHEY and CDR2 SMNVEV come from the germline V gene (reference sequence). The CDR3 has 16 residues. CDR3 in DNA: TGTGCCAGCAGTTTAGCCGGCTCCCTTAGCACAGATACGCAGTATTTT. It encodes CASSLAGSLSTDTQYF.

This clonotype was seen at least ten times. The chain couples TRBV7-2 to TRBJ2-3; tentative D call: TRBD2 (5 bases). V was pared by 5 bases and J by 7 bases, with 13 bases between. The germline V gene encodes CDR1 SGHTA and CDR2 FQGNSA. The CDR3 runs to 13 residues. In DNA, the CDR3 is TGTGCCAGCAGCCAAGGAGGCCTCAATACGCAGTATTTT. This translates into CASSQGGLNTQYF.

This clonotype was detected many times. The V and J genes are TRBV29-1 and TRBJ2-3, with D possibly being TRBD2 (5 bases). The ends were cut back, 7 bases at V and 6 bases at J, with 11 bases in the middle. CDR3 length equals 11 residues. The germline V gene has CDR1 SQVTM and CDR2 ANQGSEA. The CDR3 loop is CSEGARDTQYF. Here the CDR3 DNA reads TGCAGCGAGGGAGCGCGGGATACGCAGTATTTT.

This clonotype was counted at least ten times. The rearrangement uses TRBV4-3 and TRBJ1-4; the D is unclear. Looked up from germline, CDR1 is LGHNA and CDR2 is YSLEER. The CDR3 length is 15 residues. The V end lost 0 bases, the J end lost 2 bases, and 7 bases lay between the germline ends. The CDR3 coding sequence is TGCGCCAGCAGCCAAGATCAAGTTACTAATGAAAAACTGTTTTTT. Its protein product is CASSQDQVTNEKLFF.

This sequence joins TRBV27 and TRBJ1-2, with D unclear. Per germline, CDR1 MNHEY and CDR2 SMNVEV (reference sequence). Trimming removed 8 bases from V and 3 bases from J, with 13 bases in between. The CDR3 has 13 residues. The CDR3 DNA reads TGTGCCAGCGGCGATGGAGGAGACTATGGCTACACCTTC. Translation gives CASGDGGDYGYTF.

This clonotype was recorded a few times. CDR3 DNA: TGTGCCAGCAGCTCCTATAGCGGGACCCCGACTGATACGCAGTATTTT. It specifies CASSSYSGTPTDTQYF. The gene calls are TRBV7-8 and TRBJ2-3; 8 nucleotides align to TRBD2. The length of the CDR3 is 16 residues. J was trimmed by 6 bases and V by 4 bases; bases with no gene match: 12. The germline gives CDR1 SGHVS, CDR2 FQNEAQ.

The V gene is TRBV20-1, the J gene TRBJ2-1; TRBD2 matches at 8 bases. The CDR3 has 14 amino acids. Trimming took 4 bases from V and 7 from J; bases not matched to a gene: 9. Germline V gene lookup returns CDR1 DFQATT and CDR2 SNEGSKA (reference sequence). CDR3 DNA sequence: TGCAGTGCTATCCTATCTAGCGGGCGAAATGAGCAGTTCTTC. As protein: CSAILSSGRNEQFF.

This clonotype was counted at least ten times. The chain recombines TRBV4-3 with TRBJ2-3, with D possibly being TRBD1 (6 bases). This CDR3 is built from 16 residues. V dropped 1 base and J dropped 0 bases, with 11 bases sitting between them. The germline CDR1 and CDR2 sequences are LGHNA and YSLEER. DNA for the CDR3: TGCGCCAGCAGCCAAGGTGACAGGTCTAGCACAGATACGCAGTATTTT. It translates to CASSQGDRSSTDTQYF.

This clonotype has ten or more counts. V gene TRBV4-1 combines with J gene TRBJ2-6; D unclear. The CDR3 is 18 residues long. Trimming took 0 bases from V and 0 from J, leaving 12 bases between them. Germline CDR1 MGHRA, CDR2 YSYEKL. The CDR3 spells CASSQEGSGLSGANVLTF. CDR3 in DNA: TGCGCCAGCAGCCAAGAAGGGTCAGGCCTCTCTGGGGCCAACGTCCTGACTTTC.

This clonotype has a count of ten or more. The genes are TRBV7-9 and TRBJ2-7; D gene unclear. Germline V gene sequence: CDR1 SEHNR, CDR2 FQNEAQ (reference sequence). This CDR3 comprises 13 residues. Between the trimmed V and J ends, which lost 10 bases and 1 base, there was a span of 14 bases. This CDR3 is CATSPVSSYEQYF. Written as DNA, the CDR3 is TGTGCCACCTCCCCCGTTTCGTCCTACGAGCAGTACTTC. Looking up the rest from reference TRBV7-9 and TRBJ2-7 gives the full variable domain: DTGVSQNPRHKITKRGQNVTFRCDPISEHNRLYWYRQTLGQGPEFLTYFQNEAQLEKSRLLSDRFSAERPKGSFSTLEIQRTEQGDSAMYLCATSPVSSYEQYFGPGTRLTVT.

V and J are TRBV20-1 and TRBJ1-5; D possibly corresponds to TRBD1 (5 bases). Germline V gene lookup returns CDR1 DFQATT and CDR2 SNEGSKA (reference sequence). V gave up 8 bases and J gave up 2 bases, with 13 bases separating them. This CDR3 has 13 residues. CDR3 bases: TGCAGTTCAGGGTTGAATGGCAATCAGCCCCAGCATTTT. It is translated as CSSGLNGNQPQHF.

The CDR3 region is CASSKKQGPYEQYF. CDR3 sequence (DNA): TGTGCCAGCAGCAAAAAACAGGGGCCCTACGAGCAGTACTTC. J is TRBJ2-7 and V is TRBV5-6, with 7 bases that match TRBD1. This CDR3 has 14 amino acids. Germline CDR1 SGHDT, CDR2 YYEEEE. With V trimmed by 4 bases and J by 2 bases, 6 bases remained unmatched.

The sample holds many counts of this clonotype. The chain recombines TRBV9 with TRBJ2-3; D is perhaps TRBD2 (6 bases). CDR1 and CDR2 (germline): SGDLS, YYNGEE. The CDR3 loop spans 14 amino acids. The V gene lost 3 bases and the J gene lost 6 bases, with 14 bases spanning the gap. In nucleotides, the CDR3 is TGTGCCAGCAGCGCTCAGCGGGTTCAGGATACGCAGTATTTT. Its translation: CASSAQRVQDTQYF.

The chain is built from TRBV27 and TRBJ1-6, with a weak D call TRBD1 (6 bases). CDR1 and CDR2 (germline): MNHEY, SMNVEV (reference sequence). The CDR3 contains 15 residues. V was cut by 5 bases and J by 7 bases, with 15 bases left in between. The CDR3: CASSAALDRNSPLHF. The CDR3 region has the DNA TGTGCCAGCAGTGCGGCCCTGGACAGAAATTCACCCCTCCACTTT.

This clonotype was recorded many times. The chain joins TRBV6-2 or TRBV6-3 to TRBJ2-7, with 10 nucleotides matching TRBD2. V was clipped by 3 bases and J by 2 bases; unmatched bases: 19. Germline V CDR1 and CDR2: MNHEY, SVGEGT. The CDR3 extends over 20 amino acids. This chain's CDR3 is CASSYVEGLARKKSTYEQYF. The CDR3 DNA reads as TGTGCCAGCAGTTATGTTGAGGGACTAGCGCGAAAAAAGTCCACCTACGAGCAGTACTTC.

This clonotype was seen many times. The chain uses TRBV5-6 and TRBJ2-1; 7 nucleotides agree with TRBD2. The junction had 13 bases not matched to a gene; V was cut back by 4 bases and J by 9 bases. This CDR3 region has 15 residues. From germline, CDR1 is SGHDT and CDR2 YYEEEE. The CDR3 loop is CASSRPATSLGEQFF. The CDR3 DNA reads TGTGCCAGCAGCCGTCCTGCGACTAGCCTGGGTGAGCAGTTCTTC.

This clonotype was counted at least ten times. The chain joins TRBV7-9 to TRBJ2-5; no clear D. V lost 5 bases, J lost 5 bases, and 15 bases lay in between. Germline V gives CDR1 SEHNR, CDR2 FQNEAQ (reference sequence). The CDR3 runs to 14 residues. The CDR3 region is CASSGDGIGETQYF. CDR3 sequence (DNA): TGTGCCAGCAGCGGGGATGGGATCGGGGAGACCCAGTACTTC.

This clonotype was recorded a few times. The chain employs TRBV28 and TRBJ2-7; 8 bases line up with TRBD2. Trimming cost V 4 bases and J 4 bases; bases outside gene matches: 12. This CDR3 region has 16 residues. From germline, CDR1 is MDHEN and CDR2 SYDVKM. The CDR3: CASSSIGGGSVYEQYF. The CDR3 DNA is TGTGCCAGCAGTTCAATCGGGGGGGGCAGCGTATACGAGCAGTACTTC. The complete variable domain, with remaining parts taken from reference TRBV28 and TRBJ2-7, reads DVKVTQSSRYLVKRTGEKVFLECVQDMDHENMFWYRQDPGLGLRLIYFSYDVKMKEKGDIPEGYSVSREKKERFSLILESASTNQTSMYLCASSSIGGGSVYEQYFGPGTRLTVT.

The sample holds a few counts of this clonotype. The chain recombines TRBV5-1 with TRBJ1-1; 8 bases are shared with TRBD1. The CDR3 consists of 14 residues. Per germline, CDR1 SGHRS and CDR2 YFSETQ. V trimming: 4 bases; J trimming: 1 base; junction bases outside the gene matches: 3. CDR3 loop: CASSVQGGNTEAFF. CDR3 coding DNA: TGCGCCAGCAGCGTACAGGGGGGGAACACTGAAGCTTTCTTT.

This clonotype has ten or more counts. The chain employs TRBV7-9 and TRBJ2-1, with TRBD1 matching 11 bases. J gave up 6 bases and V 5 bases, and 6 bases lay outside the gene matches. The CDR3 loop spans 15 amino acids. Germline loops: CDR1 SEHNR, CDR2 FQNEAQ (reference sequence). CDR3 protein: CASSHPDRGLNEQFF. The CDR3 DNA follows: TGTGCCAGCAGCCATCCGGACAGGGGGCTCAATGAGCAGTTCTTC. Filled out from reference TRBV7-9 and TRBJ2-1, the complete variable domain reads DTGVSQNPRHKITKRGQNVTFRCDPISEHNRLYWYRQTLGQGPEFLTYFQNEAQLEKSRLLSDRFSAERPKGSFSTLEIQRTEQGDSAMYLCASSHPDRGLNEQFFGPGTRLTVL.

This clonotype was detected only a few times. The chain has TRBV7-8 and TRBJ2-7; the D gene is possibly TRBD1 (6 bases). V was clipped by 3 bases and J by 3 bases, with 21 bases between them. Germline V gene sequence: CDR1 SGHVS, CDR2 FQNEAQ. This CDR3 comprises 17 residues. The DNA of the CDR3 is TGTGCCAGCAGCTTCGCCCTGGACAGCCAAATGGACTACGAGCAGTACTTC. It is translated as CASSFALDSQMDYEQYF. The whole variable domain, remainder taken from reference TRBV7-8 and TRBJ2-7, is GAGVSQSPRYKVAKRGQDVALRCDPISGHVSLFWYQQALGQGPEFLTYFQNEAQLDKSGLPSDRFFAERPEGSVSTLKIQRTQQEDSAVYLCASSFALDSQMDYEQYFGPGTRLTVT.

This clonotype was detected ten times or more. V usage is TRBV11-2 and J usage is TRBJ2-1; D is unresolved. Trimming removed 4 bases at V and 6 bases at J, with 13 bases between. CDR3 length: 14 amino acids. Looked up from germline, CDR1 is SGHAT and CDR2 is FQNNGV. Here the CDR3 DNA reads TGTGCCAGCAGCTCCTCCCCCCTAGGCAATGAGCAGTTCTTC. This codes for CASSSSPLGNEQFF.

This clonotype was detected ten times or more. This chain links TRBV28 with TRBJ2-5; 7 bases agree with TRBD2. The V and J ends lost 2 bases and 1 base, in that order; junction bases with no gene match: 4. CDR1 is MDHEN and CDR2 is SYDVKM in the germline V gene. The CDR3 spans 15 residues. CDR3 DNA: TGTGCCAGCAGTTTAGCCGGGGGGTTCCAAGAGACCCAGTACTTC. Amino acid sequence: CASSLAGGFQETQYF.

This clonotype was recorded at least ten times. This chain joins TRBV10-3 and TRBJ1-1; 11 bases fit TRBD1. CDR3 size: 15 residues. The V gene end was trimmed by 2 bases and the J gene end by 4 bases; junction bases not matched to a gene: 3. Germline V gives CDR1 ENHRY, CDR2 SYGVKD. CDR3 sequence reads: CAISERTGGGTEAFF. Written as DNA, the CDR3 is TGTGCCATCAGTGAGAGGACAGGGGGCGGCACTGAAGCTTTCTTT.

In its sample, this clonotype was seen many times. This rearrangement joins TRBV6-1 to TRBJ2-1; 8 bases line up with TRBD2. The CDR3 length is 18 residues. From germline, CDR1 is MNHNS and CDR2 SASEGT. The trim removed 2 bases at V and 0 bases at J, leaving 9 bases unmatched. This CDR3 is CASSENPPGGDSYNEQFF. The CDR3 DNA reads TGTGCCAGCAGTGAAAACCCCCCGGGAGGGGACTCCTACAATGAGCAGTTCTTC.

The V and J genes are TRBV30 and TRBJ2-3, with 10 bases fitting TRBD2. This CDR3 has 13 residues. The V gene's germline CDR1 is GTSNPN and CDR2 SVGIG (reference sequence). V trimming: 3 bases; J trimming: 7 bases; junction bases outside the gene matches: 4. DNA of the CDR3: TGTGCCTGGAGGGGTAGCGGGGGGCATACGCAGTATTTT. It yields the protein CAWRGSGGHTQYF.

This clonotype was detected many times. The chain couples TRBV6-5 to TRBJ2-3; no clear D gene. The CDR3 contains 17 residues. V gave up 0 bases and J gave up 4 bases, with 17 bases separating them. Per the germline V gene, CDR1 is MNHEY and CDR2 is SVGAGI. The CDR3 sequence is CASSYSNDPVGPDTQYF. The CDR3 bases are TGTGCCAGCAGTTACTCGAATGATCCCGTCGGGCCAGATACGCAGTATTTT.

The CDR3 coding sequence is TGCAGTGCTCCCGGTACTTTCGACTACGAGCAGTACTTC. Its translation: CSAPGTFDYEQYF. This chain links TRBV20-1 with TRBJ2-7; D gene uncertain. Germline CDR1 is DFQATT and CDR2 is SNEGSKA (reference sequence). The CDR3 is 13 amino acids. V was shortened by 5 bases and J by 3 bases, with 14 bases between the two germline ends.

Only a few counts were recorded for this clonotype. The chain couples TRBV12-3 or TRBV12-4 to TRBJ2-2, with 10 nucleotides matching TRBD2. This CDR3 comprises 16 residues. J lost 3 bases, V lost 1 base, and 2 bases had no gene match. CDR3: CASSLERGGDTGELFF. CDR3 in DNA: TGTGCCAGCAGTTTAGAGCGGGGGGGAGACACCGGGGAGCTGTTTTTT.